The source of this T cell receptor (beta chain) is a study of identical twins. A universal primer site was created by template switching, with the cDNA bearing unique molecular identifiers. Via MiXCR, TCRdb re-called the 5' RACE reads, giving one row per CDR3 protein. The repertoire holds hundreds of thousands of distinct CDR3 sequences, around a tenth seen once, with just over 5% in the top ten. This CDR3 region has 13 residues. The V gene's germline CDR1 is MNHEY and CDR2 SMNVEV (reference sequence). The V and J ends lost 0 bases and 7 bases respectively, with 9 bases between them. The TCR was taken from a woman aged 18-29 years in good health. Sequenced sample: memory (CD45RO+) T cells sorted from blood. The V gene is TRBV27, the J gene TRBJ1-1, with D hard to call. The CDR3 loop reads CASSLSHSSEAFF. CDR3 coding DNA: TGTGCCAGCAGTTTATCCCATTCTAGTGAAGCTTTCTTT.